A selection of T cell receptor beta chains follows, all from one sample in a study of sequential checkpoint blockade in melanoma. The table came from immunoSEQ multiplex PCR; TCRdb's copy has only in-frame clones and leaves some out. The sample lists some 10,000 clones, 55% to 85% seen once, with roughly 14% in the top ten. Sample: CD8+ T cells sorted from blood (inferred from file names), taken from a patient given nivolumab and ipilimumab in sequence. The receptors originated from a human donor with melanoma. Both conserved end residues are part of each CDR3. The D gene is left open where the match is weak. Only part of the rows carry a size: once, few, many, or a class if the clone is expanded.

>TRBV27|TRBJ1-1|.|13|.
TGTGCCAGCAGCTATGTACCGAACACTGAAGCTTTCTTT
CASSYVPNTEAFF
>TRBV12-5|TRBJ2-7|TRBD1|15|.
TGTGCTAGTGGTGCAGGACAGGCCTACTCCTACGAGCAGTACTTC
CASGAGQAYSYEQYF
>TRBV19|TRBJ1-1|.|14|large
TGTGCCAGTAGTATCCTGGGAGGGGACACTGAAGCTTTCTTT
CASSILGGDTEAFF
>TRBV5-6|TRBJ2-7|.|13|.
TGTGCCAGCAGCTCAGGGGGGTCTAACGAGCAGTACTTC
CASSSGGSNEQYF
>TRBV6-4|TRBJ2-1|.|16|medium-sized
TGTGCCAGCAGTGGCTCAGCGGGTGAAGGGTACAATGAGCAGTTCTTC
CASSGSAGEGYNEQFF
>TRBV27|TRBJ1-1|.|14|.
TGTGCCAGCAGTTTATCCAGCGAGTATTTTGAAGCTTTCTTT
CASSLSSEYFEAFF
>TRBV7-9|TRBJ2-1|TRBD1|15|.
TGTGCCAGCAGCCCGCAAGACGACAGGGCTGATGAGCAGTTCTTC
CASSPQDDRADEQFF
>TRBV30|TRBJ2-1|.|15|few
TGTGCCTGGACCCAAGACAGGAGCAACTACAATGAGCAGTTCTTC
CAWTQDRSNYNEQFF
>TRBV27|TRBJ1-1|.|15|.
TGTGCCAGCAGTTCGACGGAGACTTGGGACACTGAAGCTTTCTTT
CASSSTETWDTEAFF
>TRBV2|TRBJ2-2|.|13|few
TGTGCCAGAGCGGCGGAAAACACCGGGGAGCTGTTTTTT
CARAAENTGELFF
>TRBV29-1|TRBJ1-2|TRBD1|13|.
TGCAGCGTGGAGGACAGGACCAACTATGGCTACACCTTC
CSVEDRTNYGYTF
>TRBV6-4|TRBJ2-1|TRBD2|15|few
TGTGCCAGCAGTGAACTAGCGGGGGGACACAATGAGCAGTTCTTC
CASSELAGGHNEQFF
>TRBV4-2|TRBJ2-1|TRBD2|16|.
TGTGCCAGCAGCCAAGGAGATAGCGGGGTTAACAATGAGCAGTTCTTC
CASSQGDSGVNNEQFF
>TRBV6-1|TRBJ2-3|TRBD2|15|.
TGTGCCAGCAGTGAAAGTAGCGGGGGGGCGGATACGCAGTATTTT
CASSESSGGADTQYF
>TRBV5-1|TRBJ1-5|TRBD1|13|few
TGCGCCAGCAGCTCAGGGGGAGGCCAGCCCCAGCATTTT
CASSSGGGQPQHF
>TRBV19|TRBJ2-1|TRBD2|16|.
TGTGCCAGTAGTATAGGGGGGAGGGATCGAATAGAGGAGCAGTTCTTC
CASSIGGRDRIEEQFF
>TRBV11-3|TRBJ2-5|.|13|few
TGTGCCAGCAGCTTTACAGTTGGTGAGACCCAGTACTTC
CASSFTVGETQYF
>TRBV2|TRBJ1-2|TRBD1|14|.
TGTGCCAGCAGCGTCCCGGGACAGGGGAATGGCTACACCTTC
CASSVPGQGNGYTF
>TRBV7-9|TRBJ2-7|TRBD1|15|.
TGTGCCAGCAGTCTGGACAGGACCCTCTCCTACGAGCAGTACTTC
CASSLDRTLSYEQYF
>TRBV6-1|TRBJ2-7|TRBD2|15|.
TGTGCCAGCAGTGAACTAGCGGGGGGCTCCTACGAGCAGTACTTC
CASSELAGGSYEQYF
>TRBV5-6|TRBJ2-3|.|15|.
TGTGCCAGCAGCTTGGGGCAGGGGAAGATGGATACGCAGTATTTT
CASSLGQGKMDTQYF
>TRBV29-1|TRBJ2-3|.|13|.
TGCAGCGTTGAGACTCTTAGCACAGATACGCAGTATTTT
CSVETLSTDTQYF
>TRBV7-9|TRBJ1-2|.|12|few
TGTGCCAGCAGTCAAAACAGGGATGGCTACACCTTC
CASSQNRDGYTF
>TRBV21-1|TRBJ1-3|.|17|.
TGTGCCAGCAGGGCAGCGCTACTACAACACGCACGAAACACCATATATTTT
CASRAALLQHARNTIYF
>TRBV4-2|TRBJ2-3|TRBD1|15|.
TGTGCCAGCAGCCAAGGGACAGGGGGCGCAGATACGCAGTATTTT
CASSQGTGGADTQYF